Described below is a single T cell receptor (beta chain) sequence and its context. Its antigen is still unknown. The TCR alpha and TCR beta cDNA libraries, bearing sample barcodes and UMIs, were generated by 5'RACE using constant-segment primers. Each CDR3 protein gets one entry after TCRdb re-called the 5' RACE reads with MiXCR. In the table there are about 440,000 distinct CDR3 sequences, 20% of which are singletons. The sample originates from a study of T-cell memory formation after mild COVID-19. On the study more broadly: TCR clusters mostly belonged to single donors.

General study points: The study found contracting CD4+ clones mainly in CM and EM and contracting CD8+ clones in EMRA.

The TCR originated in an adult woman who had mild COVID-19 (a few samples of this study predate the infection). Cell type and time point are not known. Source material: PBMCs or a T cell subset sorted from them (not recorded which).

The CDR3 spells CASRGETYSNQPQHF. CDR3 coding DNA: TGTGCCAGCAGGGGAGAAACCTATAGCAATCAGCCCCAGCATTTT. The chain employs TRBV6-1 and TRBJ1-5; D gene uncertain. Germline V CDR1 and CDR2: MNHNS, SASEGT. V was trimmed by 6 bases and J by 0 bases, leaving 12 bases between them. CDR3 length equals 15 residues.